These T cell receptor beta chains were read from a single sample in a study of T cell responses to AZD1222 COVID-19 vaccine. TCRdb keeps only in-frame clones here, not all; method: immunoSEQ multiplex PCR. The table records under 150,000 clones, more than 90% of them present only once. The sequencing used peripheral blood, collected 28 days after the second AZD1222 dose. Source of these receptors: an adult who received the AZD1222 COVID-19 vaccine. Both conserved end residues are part of each CDR3. Each record gives: clone size, J gene, CDR3 length, V gene, D gene, CDR3 DNA, CDR3 protein. A D gene is named only where the DNA matches it firmly. Size is omitted from some rows. Given values are once, few, many or a class for expanded clones.

abundance: -
j_gene: TRBJ2-3
len: 16
v_gene: TRBV11-3
d_gene: -
CDR3nt: TGTGCCAGCAGCTTAGATCCGGGGCGGGACACAGATACGCAGTATTTT
CDR3aa: CASSLDPGRDTDTQYF

abundance: -
j_gene: TRBJ2-1
len: 16
v_gene: TRBV19
d_gene: TRBD2
CDR3nt: TGTGCCAGTTCCGGGACTAGCGGGGGCTCCTACAATGAGCAGTTCTTC
CDR3aa: CASSGTSGGSYNEQFF

abundance: -
j_gene: TRBJ1-1
len: 15
v_gene: TRBV11-2
d_gene: TRBD1
CDR3nt: TGTGCCAGCAGCCGCGGACAGGGTCTCGGAACTGAAGCTTTCTTT
CDR3aa: CASSRGQGLGTEAFF

abundance: -
j_gene: TRBJ1-2
len: 13
v_gene: TRBV3-1/TRBV3-2
d_gene: -
CDR3nt: TGTGCCAGCAGCCCCGGGGCGGGATATGGCTACACCTTC
CDR3aa: CASSPGAGYGYTF

abundance: -
j_gene: TRBJ2-1
len: 15
v_gene: TRBV5-1
d_gene: TRBD2
CDR3nt: TGCGCCAGCAGCTATAGCGGGGGGGATCGCAATGAGCAGTTCTTC
CDR3aa: CASSYSGGDRNEQFF

abundance: once
j_gene: TRBJ2-7
len: 14
v_gene: TRBV5-4
d_gene: -
CDR3nt: TGTGCCAGCAGCGCAGACACATTATACTACGAGCAGTACTTC
CDR3aa: CASSADTLYYEQYF

abundance: once
j_gene: TRBJ2-2
len: 12
v_gene: TRBV2
d_gene: -
CDR3nt: TGTGCCAGCAGTATAAACACCGGGGAGCTGTTTTTT
CDR3aa: CASSINTGELFF

abundance: -
j_gene: TRBJ1-5
len: 17
v_gene: TRBV19
d_gene: TRBD1
CDR3nt: TGTGCCAGTCTAGGGAGGACAGGCAGTTATAGCAATCAGCCCCAGCATTTT
CDR3aa: CASLGRTGSYSNQPQHF

abundance: -
j_gene: TRBJ1-1
len: 13
v_gene: TRBV7-9
d_gene: -
CDR3nt: TGTGCCAGCAGAGGGACGGCCAACACTGAAGCTTTCTTT
CDR3aa: CASRGTANTEAFF

abundance: -
j_gene: TRBJ1-5
len: 15
v_gene: TRBV9
d_gene: -
CDR3nt: TGTGCCAGCAGCGTAGAAGGCAGGGTGAATCAGCCCCAGCATTTT
CDR3aa: CASSVEGRVNQPQHF

abundance: -
j_gene: TRBJ1-2
len: 12
v_gene: TRBV30
d_gene: -
CDR3nt: TGTGCCTGGAGGACAGCTACGGCTGGCTACACCTTC
CDR3aa: CAWRTATAGYTF

abundance: -
j_gene: TRBJ1-1
len: 13
v_gene: TRBV30
d_gene: -
CDR3nt: TGTGCCTGGGTGGTGGGAGAGGACACTGAAGCTTTCTTT
CDR3aa: CAWVVGEDTEAFF

abundance: -
j_gene: TRBJ2-3
len: 14
v_gene: TRBV5-1
d_gene: TRBD1
CDR3nt: TGCGCCAGCAGCTTGGACAGGGGGACAGATACGCAGTATTTT
CDR3aa: CASSLDRGTDTQYF

abundance: -
j_gene: TRBJ1-1
len: 15
v_gene: TRBV9
d_gene: -
CDR3nt: TGTGCCAGCAGCGTACAGGTTTTGGAGAACACTGAAGCTTTCTTT
CDR3aa: CASSVQVLENTEAFF

abundance: -
j_gene: TRBJ2-5
len: 18
v_gene: TRBV4-2
d_gene: TRBD2
CDR3nt: TGTGCCAGCAGCCAAGTGGGGGCTAGCGGGGGGGCGTATGAGACCCAGTACTTC
CDR3aa: CASSQVGASGGAYETQYF

abundance: -
j_gene: TRBJ1-2
len: 15
v_gene: TRBV29-1
d_gene: TRBD1
CDR3nt: TGCAGCGTTGAGGGACAGGGACGGACCCCCGGTGGCTACACCTTC
CDR3aa: CSVEGQGRTPGGYTF

abundance: -
j_gene: TRBJ1-3
len: 16
v_gene: TRBV3-1/TRBV3-2
d_gene: TRBD1
CDR3nt: TGTGCCAGCAGCCAAGTCGCGACAGGGTCCGGAAACACCATATATTTT
CDR3aa: CASSQVATGSGNTIYF

abundance: once
j_gene: TRBJ2-3
len: 14
v_gene: TRBV4-1
d_gene: -
CDR3nt: TGCGCCAGCAGCCAAGATCTGGTTGCAGATACGCAGTATTTT
CDR3aa: CASSQDLVADTQYF

abundance: -
j_gene: TRBJ1-2
len: 15
v_gene: TRBV5-1
d_gene: -
CDR3nt: TGCGCCAGCAGCTTGGGGCAGTCAGCTAACTATGGCTACACCTTC
CDR3aa: CASSLGQSANYGYTF

abundance: -
j_gene: TRBJ1-1
len: 13
v_gene: TRBV5-6
d_gene: -
CDR3nt: TGTGCCAGCAGCTTGTTTTCCCACACTGAAGCTTTCTTT
CDR3aa: CASSLFSHTEAFF

abundance: -
j_gene: TRBJ2-5
len: 12
v_gene: TRBV11-3
d_gene: TRBD1
CDR3nt: TGTGCCAGCAGTCAGGGGGAGACGACCCAGTACTTC
CDR3aa: CASSQGETTQYF

abundance: -
j_gene: TRBJ2-7
len: 10
v_gene: TRBV7-9
d_gene: -
CDR3nt: TGTGCCAGCGGAGACTACGAGCAGTACTTC
CDR3aa: CASGDYEQYF

abundance: -
j_gene: TRBJ1-1
len: 10
v_gene: TRBV6-6
d_gene: -
CDR3nt: TGTGCCAGCAGGGATGCTGAAGCTTTCTTT
CDR3aa: CASRDAEAFF

abundance: -
j_gene: TRBJ2-1
len: 10
v_gene: TRBV20-1
d_gene: -
CDR3nt: TGCAGTGCTGGGGTCAATGAGCAGTTCTTC
CDR3aa: CSAGVNEQFF

abundance: -
j_gene: TRBJ1-2
len: 14
v_gene: TRBV6-5
d_gene: TRBD1
CDR3nt: TGTGCCAGCACTACCGGGACAGGCCAGAAAGGCTACACCTTC
CDR3aa: CASTTGTGQKGYTF